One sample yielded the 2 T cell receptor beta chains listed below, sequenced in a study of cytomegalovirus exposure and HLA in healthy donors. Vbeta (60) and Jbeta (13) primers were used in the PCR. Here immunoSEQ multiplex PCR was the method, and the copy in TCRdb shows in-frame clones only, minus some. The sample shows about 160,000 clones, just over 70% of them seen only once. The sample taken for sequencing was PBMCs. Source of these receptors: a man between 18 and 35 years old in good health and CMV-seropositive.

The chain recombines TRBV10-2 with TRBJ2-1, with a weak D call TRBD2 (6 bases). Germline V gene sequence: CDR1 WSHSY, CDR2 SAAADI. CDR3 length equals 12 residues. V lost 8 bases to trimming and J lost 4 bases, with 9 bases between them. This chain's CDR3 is CASYGRYNEQFF. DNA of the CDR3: TGCGCCAGCTATGGGAGGTACAATGAGCAGTTCTTC.

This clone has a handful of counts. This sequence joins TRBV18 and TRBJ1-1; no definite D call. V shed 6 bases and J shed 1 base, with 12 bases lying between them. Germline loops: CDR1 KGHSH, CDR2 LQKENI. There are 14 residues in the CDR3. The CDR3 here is CASSPVQQNTEAFF. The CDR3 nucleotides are TGTGCCAGCTCCCCCGTACAGCAGAACACTGAAGCTTTCTTT.